This T cell receptor beta chain was captured in a study of regulatory T cells in long-lasting Graves disease. Trimming stripped 0 bases from V and 6 bases from J, with 13 bases between. This CDR3 contains 15 residues. From germline, CDR1 is SGHRS and CDR2 YFSETQ. The time point here: persistent/refractory GD, antithyroid drugs over 5 years with positive TRAb. The TCR library was made from RNA that had been extracted from PBMCs in TRIzol. This clonotype was seen repeatedly, ten times or more. According to the study, TCR beta libraries were built with iRepertoire HTBI primers and CDR3-region Arm-PCR. One entry per CDR3 protein, called by TCRdb with MiXCR from the multiplex PCR reads. This sample yields under 450,000 distinct CDR3 sequences, of which about 23% are seen a single time; 25% to 30% belongs to the top ten.

This receptor was identified in a woman between 40 and 50 years old with Graves disease. This specimen consisted of peripheral blood mononuclear cells (PBMCs), obtained when the disease was refractory, from a patient treated with antithyroid drugs. V and J are TRBV5-1 and TRBJ2-4; tentatively, D is TRBD2 (7 bases). In DNA, the CDR3 is TGCGCCAGCAGCTTGGTAGGGGGGGCCCCAAACATTCAGTACTTC. This gives the protein CASSLVGGAPNIQYF.